The clone carrying this T cell receptor beta chain was counted between two and nine times. The antigen remains unidentified. The CDR3 has 13 amino acids. The germline CDR1 and CDR2 sequences are LNHDA and SQIVND (reference sequence). V was clipped by 3 bases and J by 1 base, with 6 bases between them. Profiled with immunoSEQ multiplex PCR; TCRdb holds only in-frame clones, not every one. The top ten hold about 4% of the sample, which has fewer than 50,000 clones, about 85% seen once. The data are from a study of T cells in tumors after PD-1 blockade. Study-wide results and caveats: About 41% of tumor TCR clonotypes were also found in blood.

The chain links TRBV19 to TRBJ1-1, with D tentatively TRBD1 (5 bases). Sequenced here: PBMCs, sampled before anti-PD-1 treatment. The sequence was obtained from a human donor with basal cell carcinoma. The CDR3 sequence is CASSMQGNTEAFF. The DNA for the CDR3 is TGTGCCAGTAGTATGCAGGGGAACACTGAAGCTTTCTTT.